The sample holds a few counts of the clone carrying this TCR delta chain. TCRdb reprocessed the reads through CATT. The sample lists about 15,000 delta-chain clones, 7% to 8.5% seen once, with around 22% in the top ten. The data stem from a study of gamma-delta chains in newborns, infants, children. V was pared by 0 bases and J by 2 bases, with 13 bases between. Germline loops: CDR1 GEAIGNYY, CDR2 EKD. This CDR3 is 18 amino acids long. V and J are TRDV2 and TRDJ3; possibly TRDD3 for D (5 bases). Sequencing was carried out using blood. This receptor was identified in a child who was a newborn, infant or young child, either healthy, febrile or measles-vaccinated (not recorded which). The CDR3 region has the DNA TGTGCCTGTGACACCGTGGGGCTCGGACCCTGGGACACCCGACAGATGTTTTTC. Translation: CACDTVGLGPWDTRQMFF.